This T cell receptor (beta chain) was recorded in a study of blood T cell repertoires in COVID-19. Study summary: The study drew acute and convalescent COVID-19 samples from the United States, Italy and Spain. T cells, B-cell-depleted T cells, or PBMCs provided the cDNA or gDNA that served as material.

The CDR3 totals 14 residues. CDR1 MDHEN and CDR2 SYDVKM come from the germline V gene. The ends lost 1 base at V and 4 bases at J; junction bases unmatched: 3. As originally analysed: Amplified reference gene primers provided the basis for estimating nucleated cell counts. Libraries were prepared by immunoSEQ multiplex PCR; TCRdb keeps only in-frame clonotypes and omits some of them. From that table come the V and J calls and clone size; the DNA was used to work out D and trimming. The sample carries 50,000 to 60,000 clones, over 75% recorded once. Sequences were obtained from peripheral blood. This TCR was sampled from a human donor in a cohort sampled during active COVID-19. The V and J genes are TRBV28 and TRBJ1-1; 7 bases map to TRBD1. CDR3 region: CASSLSQGGTEAFF. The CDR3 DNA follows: TGTGCCAGCAGTTTATCCCAGGGGGGCACTGAAGCTTTCTTT. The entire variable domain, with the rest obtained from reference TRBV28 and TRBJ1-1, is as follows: DVKVTQSSRYLVKRTGEKVFLECVQDMDHENMFWYRQDPGLGLRLIYFSYDVKMKEKGDIPEGYSVSREKKERFSLILESASTNQTSMYLCASSLSQGGTEAFFGQGTRLTVV.